Listed below are T cell receptor beta chains from one sample, sequenced in a study of blood T cells in healthy people across ages. TCRdb reprocessed the 5' RACE reads with MiXCR, giving one entry per CDR3 protein. Of about 830,000 distinct CDR3 sequences detected, less than 80% appear once; the ten largest clones hold roughly a quarter. Sequencing input: blood. The receptors were gathered from a man aged 25 to 45 in good health. The CDR3 runs from the conserved cysteine through the conserved F or W. Fields, in order: J gene, V gene, D gene, clone size, CDR3 protein, CDR3 DNA. A D gene is named only where the DNA matches it firmly. Some rows mark clone size as missing; the rest say once, few, many or name a class of expanded clone.

TRBJ2-7,TRBV29-1,TRBD2,.,CSVVGLAGAPYEQYF,TGCAGCGTTGTGGGTCTAGCGGGGGCCCCCTACGAGCAGTACTTC
TRBJ2-7,TRBV11-2,TRBD1,.,CASSFQGAGYEQYF,TGTGCCAGCAGCTTTCAGGGGGCGGGCTACGAGCAGTACTTC
TRBJ1-2,TRBV6-6,TRBD1,few,CASSYSDRVYGYTF,TGTGCCAGCAGTTACTCCGACAGGGTTTATGGCTACACCTTC
TRBJ1-6,TRBV11-2,.,.,CASSEVGGGSYNSPLHF,TGTGCCAGCAGCGAGGTCGGGGGCGGCTCCTATAATTCACCCCTCCACTTT
TRBJ2-7,TRBV7-2,TRBD2,once,CASSPSLAGIDEQYF,TGTGCCAGCAGCCCATCACTAGCGGGGATTGACGAGCAGTACTTC
TRBJ2-7,TRBV12-3/TRBV12-4,.,few,CASSLRGRPYEQYF,TGTGCCAGCAGTTTACGTGGCAGGCCCTACGAGCAGTACTTC
TRBJ2-3,TRBV7-2,.,.,CASSLGVQGTADTQYF,TGTGCCAGCAGCTTAGGGGTGCAGGGCACAGCAGATACGCAGTATTTT
TRBJ2-5,TRBV20-1,.,.,CSARDRGGTHQETQYF,TGCAGTGCTAGAGATCGTGGGGGGACCCACCAAGAGACCCAGTACTTC
TRBJ2-2,TRBV6-6,.,few,CASSRPLSNTGELFF,TGTGCCAGCAGCCGACCGCTTTCCAACACCGGGGAGCTGTTTTTT
TRBJ2-7,TRBV13,.,.,CASSRVSKDEQYF,TGTGCCAGCAGTAGAGTGAGTAAGGACGAGCAGTACTTC
TRBJ2-1,TRBV18,.,few,CASSPSTHSSNEQFF,TGTGCCAGCTCACCAAGTACTCACAGCAGCAATGAGCAGTTCTTC
TRBJ1-2,TRBV12-3/TRBV12-4,.,.,CASSPPSPNYGYTF,TGTGCCAGCAGTCCCCCTTCCCCTAACTATGGCTACACCTTC
TRBJ2-1,TRBV6-5,.,.,CASSYSEEGNNEQFF,TGTGCCAGCAGTTACTCGGAGGAGGGGAACAATGAGCAGTTCTTC
TRBJ1-2,TRBV10-3,.,.,CAISEVGPANYGYTF,TGTGCCATCAGTGAGGTAGGACCAGCTAACTATGGCTACACCTTC
TRBJ1-2,TRBV9,TRBD1,.,CASSPGTGGARGYTF,TGTGCCAGCAGCCCTGGGACAGGGGGCGCCCGGGGCTACACCTTC
TRBJ1-6,TRBV10-3,TRBD1,.,CAISETGAQNSPLHF,TGTGCCATCAGTGAGACAGGGGCACAGAATTCACCCCTCCACTTT
TRBJ1-2,TRBV5-1,TRBD1,.,CASSLALRDREHYGYTF,TGCGCCAGCAGCTTGGCGCTACGGGACAGGGAGCACTATGGCTACACCTTC
TRBJ1-2,TRBV7-2,TRBD1,.,CASSSQRQGHGYTF,TGTGCCAGCAGCTCCCAGAGACAGGGCCATGGCTACACCTTC
TRBJ2-7,TRBV5-1,.,.,CASSLEGHHYEQYF,TGCGCCAGCAGCCTGGAGGGACACCACTACGAGCAGTACTTC
TRBJ2-7,TRBV28,TRBD1,.,CASSLRQGSCEQYF,TGTGCCAGCAGTTTACGACAGGGGAGTTGCGAGCAGTACTTC
TRBJ2-1,TRBV24-1,TRBD2,.,CATSDVGTSEQFF,TGTGCCACCAGCGACGTCGGGACTAGCGAACAGTTCTTC
TRBJ1-5,TRBV4-2,.,many,CASSPSERSNQPQHF,TGTGCCAGCAGCCCTTCGGAGAGGAGCAATCAGCCCCAGCATTTT
TRBJ2-3,TRBV7-9,.,.,CASTFGASTDTQYF,TGTGCCAGCACCTTCGGCGCTAGCACAGATACGCAGTATTTT
TRBJ2-7,TRBV6-9,.,once,CASTQRPSYEQYF,TGTGCCAGCACACAAAGGCCATCCTACGAGCAGTACTTC
TRBJ1-4,TRBV12-3/TRBV12-4,.,many,CASTPSYGPMGKLFF,TGTGCCAGCACCCCGTCCTATGGGCCAATGGGAAAACTGTTTTTT
TRBJ2-7,TRBV28,TRBD1,.,CASTGGRGRYEQYF,TGTGCCAGCACTGGGGGCAGGGGGCGTTACGAGCAGTACTTC
TRBJ2-7,TRBV7-9,.,.,CASSPRAPHEQYF,TGTGCCAGCAGCCCCAGGGCCCCCCACGAGCAGTACTTC
TRBJ2-7,TRBV7-3,.,.,CASSFRGGHEQYF,TGTGCCAGCAGCTTCAGGGGAGGGCACGAGCAGTACTTC
TRBJ2-7,TRBV6-2/TRBV6-3,.,once,CASRHGSYNEQYF,TGTGCCAGCAGACATGGGAGTTACAATGAGCAGTACTTC
TRBJ1-5,TRBV27,.,.,CASSLSGKGNQPQHF,TGTGCCAGCAGTTTATCGGGGAAGGGCAATCAGCCCCAGCATTTT
TRBJ2-3,TRBV7-3,TRBD2,.,CASSLPSGGTTDTQYF,TGTGCCAGCAGCTTACCTAGCGGGGGAACCACAGATACGCAGTATTTT
TRBJ1-2,TRBV12-3/TRBV12-4,.,.,CASSFSAGDHGYTF,TGTGCCAGCAGTTTTTCGGCAGGGGACCATGGCTACACCTTC
TRBJ2-5,TRBV9,.,.,CASSFGIAHEGTQYF,TGTGCCAGCAGCTTCGGAATAGCGCACGAGGGGACCCAGTACTTC
TRBJ2-7,TRBV7-9,.,.,CASSWDGGPYEQYF,TGTGCCAGCAGCTGGGACGGGGGACCCTACGAGCAGTACTTC
TRBJ1-5,TRBV12-3/TRBV12-4,TRBD1,.,CASSYTGGDQPQHF,TGTGCCAGCAGTTATACAGGGGGCGATCAGCCCCAGCATTTT
TRBJ1-3,TRBV2,.,.,CASSERGNTIYF,TGTGCCAGCAGTGAAAGGGGAAACACCATATATTTT
TRBJ2-6,TRBV5-1,TRBD1,.,CASSPTGVLAGANVLTF,TGCGCCAGCAGCCCGACAGGGGTTTTAGCTGGGGCCAACGTCCTGACTTTC
TRBJ2-5,TRBV12-3/TRBV12-4,TRBD2,.,CASSFLAGALEQYF,TGTGCCAGCAGTTTCCTAGCGGGGGCCTTGGAGCAGTACTTC
TRBJ2-1,TRBV20-1,TRBD2,.,CSARAPSGGRNEQFF,TGCAGTGCTAGAGCCCCTAGCGGGGGCCGCAATGAGCAGTTCTTC
TRBJ2-3,TRBV9,TRBD2,.,CASSVDVSGADTQYF,TGTGCCAGCAGCGTAGATGTTAGCGGGGCTGATACGCAGTATTTT